The T cell receptor (beta chain) described here comes from a study of control samples from healthy donors and cancer patients. Clones were read by immunoSEQ multiplex PCR, and TCRdb kept only the in-frame ones, dropping some. The table includes roughly 170,000 clones, roughly 88% detected once. As to this clone: The identical CDR3 is also encoded by other nucleotide sequences in the sample.

This CDR3 comprises 15 residues. Germline V gene lookup returns CDR1 SGDLS and CDR2 YYNGEE. V was shortened by 0 bases and J by 5 bases, with 12 bases between the two germline ends. The genes are TRBV9 and TRBJ2-1; D uncertain. The sample comprised blood. The TCR was taken from a woman in her 30s in good health. The CDR3 nucleotides read TGTGCCAGCAGCGTAGCTCGAAGTACCGACAATGAGCAGTTCTTC. Its protein product is CASSVARSTDNEQFF.